This passage covers 7 T cell receptor beta chains from one sample sequenced in a study of human T cells and chemical hapten exposure. TCRdb re-called the RACE reads with MiXCR, one entry per CDR3 protein. The table includes more than 55,000 distinct CDR3 sequences, around 9.8% detected once. Time point given: patch test 1, 2 weeks after DPC sensitization. Treatment denoted: therapeutic diphenylcyclopropenone sensitization with weekly scalp DPC. The material was whole blood, obtained in connection with sensitization to the hapten diphenylcyclopropenone (DPC). These receptors came from a woman in her 40s with alopecia areata. Some clones in this sample may be carry-over from other donors' samples.

This clonotype was seen repeatedly, ten times or more. The V gene is TRBV12-3 or TRBV12-4, the J gene TRBJ2-5; TRBD2 agrees at 9 bases. CDR3 length: 14 residues. V shed 4 bases and J 5 bases; nucleotides not matched to a gene: 5. The chain's CDR3 is CASSSAGGPETQYF. CDR3 in DNA: TGTGCCAGCAGTTCTGCGGGGGGGCCTGAGACCCAGTACTTC.

Only a few counts were recorded for this clonotype. The J gene is TRBJ1-5, the V gene TRBV6-2 or TRBV6-3, with D possibly matching TRBD1 (6 bases). Germline-derived CDR1 and CDR2 are MNHEY and SVGEGT. The CDR3 runs to 14 residues. The V gene lost 4 bases and the J gene lost 1 base, with 8 bases spanning the gap. The CDR3, as DNA: TGTGCCAGCAGTTGGACAGTGAGCAATCAGCCCCAGCATTTT. This codes for CASSWTVSNQPQHF.

This clonotype has at least ten counts. The V and J genes are TRBV10-3 and TRBJ2-7; 7 bases are shared with TRBD1. The length of the CDR3 is 15 residues. V was pared by 10 bases and J by 2 bases, with 14 bases of the junction left unmatched. Germline V gene data show CDR1 as ENHRY and CDR2 as SYGVKD. This chain's CDR3 is CATRTPGTEPYEQYF. The CDR3 coding sequence is TGTGCCACCAGAACCCCCGGGACAGAGCCCTACGAGCAGTACTTC.

In its sample, this clonotype was seen a few times. V and J are TRBV6-2 or TRBV6-3 and TRBJ2-7; 8 nucleotides agree with TRBD2. J gave up 4 bases and V 4 bases, and 6 bases lay outside the gene matches. Germline CDR1 and CDR2: MNHEY and SVGEGT. The CDR3 extends over 14 amino acids. CDR3 sequence reads: CASSWSGGQYEQYF. The CDR3 nucleotides are TGTGCCAGCAGTTGGAGCGGGGGACAATACGAGCAGTACTTC.

At least ten counts were recorded for this clonotype. V is TRBV18 and J is TRBJ1-1, with 11 positions matching TRBD1. V dropped 3 bases and J dropped 5; count of bases not matched to a gene: 11. There are 17 residues in the CDR3. Germline lookup yields CDR1 KGHSH and CDR2 LQKENI. CDR3: CASSPVGTGGERTEAFF. Written as DNA, the CDR3 is TGTGCCAGCTCACCCGTGGGGACAGGGGGAGAAAGGACTGAAGCTTTCTTT.

Details on this clonotype: The junction departs from the called germline gene at one end, perhaps through a read error. This chain connects TRBV29-1 to TRBJ2-2; either TRBD1 or TRBD2 may fit D (5 bases each). Germline V gene data show CDR1 as SQVTM and CDR2 as ANQGSEA. The CDR3 has 13 residues. The CDR3 is CSALPADTGELYF. CDR3 coding DNA: TGCAGTGCCCTGCCCGCGGACACCGGGGAGCTGTATTTT.

This clonotype came up many times. J is TRBJ1-3 and V is TRBV14; D gene uncertain. Germline V gene sequence: CDR1 SGHDN, CDR2 FVKESK. CDR3 length: 13 residues. V was shortened by 3 bases and J by 5 bases, with 8 bases between the two germline ends. The CDR3 loop is CASSHGQRNTIYF. The CDR3, as DNA: TGTGCCAGCAGCCACGGGCAACGAAACACCATATATTTT. Based on the CDR3 plus reference TRBV14 and TRBJ1-3, the full variable domain is EAGVTQFPSHSVIEKGQTVTLRCDPISGHDNLYWYRRVMGKEIKFLLHFVKESKQDESGMPNNRFLAERTGGTYSTLKVQPAELEDSGVYFCASSHGQRNTIYFGEGSWLTVV.